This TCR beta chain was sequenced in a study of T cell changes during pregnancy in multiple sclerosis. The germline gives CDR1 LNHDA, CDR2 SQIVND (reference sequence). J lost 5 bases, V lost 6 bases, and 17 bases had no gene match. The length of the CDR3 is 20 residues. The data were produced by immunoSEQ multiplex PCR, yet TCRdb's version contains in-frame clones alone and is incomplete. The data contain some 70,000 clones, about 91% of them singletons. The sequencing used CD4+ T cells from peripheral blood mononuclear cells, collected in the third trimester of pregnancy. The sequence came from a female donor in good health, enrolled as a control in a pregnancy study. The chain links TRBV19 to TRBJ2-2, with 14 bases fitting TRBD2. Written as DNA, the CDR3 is TGTGCCAGTAGACCTGAGACTAGCGGGGGGGACCTCTTGAGGACCGGGGAGCTGTTTTTT. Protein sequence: CASRPETSGGDLLRTGELFF.